This T cell receptor (beta chain) was documented in a study of blood T cell repertoires in COVID-19. The overall study: Sites in the United States, Italy and Spain provided acute and convalescent COVID-19 samples.

Between the trimmed V and J ends, which lost 1 base and 4 bases, there was a span of 12 bases. The V gene's germline CDR1 is SGHRS and CDR2 YFSETQ. CDR3 length: 15 amino acids. TCRdb's copy holds only in-frame clones and misses some; the assay was immunoSEQ multiplex PCR. The profile shows more than 150,000 clones, approximately 80% of them singletons. The gene calls are TRBV5-1 and TRBJ1-5, with D possibly being TRBD1 (6 bases). The sequence was collected from a woman aged 55-69 years with acute or convalescent COVID-19. The sequenced sample consisted of peripheral blood. The CDR3 region has the DNA TGCGCCAGCAGCTTGTCGGGACATCTTAATCAGCCCCAGCATTTT. Translating it yields CASSLSGHLNQPQHF. The full variable domain, completed using reference TRBV5-1 and TRBJ1-5, is KAGVTQTPRYLIKTRGQQVTLSCSPISGHRSVSWYQQTPGQGLQFLFEYFSETQRNKGNFPGRFSGRQFSNSRSEMNVSTLELGDSALYLCASSLSGHLNQPQHFGDGTRLSIL.